Following are 10 T cell receptor beta chains from one sample sequenced in a study of early T cells in non-severe SARS-CoV-2 infection. TCRdb passed the 5' RACE reads through MiXCR, listing each CDR3 protein once. The table has under 40,000 distinct CDR3 sequences, over 4.5% seen once. The sample comprised whole blood. Receptors originate from an adult who was a healthcare worker with PCR-confirmed SARS-CoV-2 infection or an uninfected control (not recorded which).

This clonotype was counted many times. The genes are TRBV27 and TRBJ2-7, with D perhaps TRBD1 (5 bases). Trimming pared 3 bases from V and 2 bases from J, leaving 5 bases between. The germline gives CDR1 MNHEY, CDR2 SMNVEV (reference sequence). The length of the CDR3 is 12 residues. This CDR3 is CASSLDTYEQYF. The CDR3 coding sequence is TGTGCCAGCAGTTTGGACACCTACGAGCAGTACTTC.

This clonotype came up a few times. This rearrangement joins TRBV7-9 to TRBJ1-3; 7 bases are a match to TRBD1. V was pared by 5 bases and J by 11 bases, with 6 bases of the junction left unmatched. The CDR3 is 12 residues long. Germline CDR1 is SEHNR and CDR2 is FQNEAQ (reference sequence). The CDR3 sequence is CASSPNRGSIYF. In DNA, the CDR3 is TGTGCCAGCAGCCCTAACAGGGGATCCATATATTTT.

This clonotype was recorded many times. The chain couples TRBV10-2 to TRBJ1-1; 7 bases are shared with TRBD1. CDR3 length equals 14 residues. CDR1 WSHSY and CDR2 SAAADI come from the germline V gene. The V and J ends lost 4 bases and 2 bases, in that order; junction bases with no gene match: 4. CDR3 in amino acids: CASSGQGGNTEAFF. The CDR3 bases are TGCGCCAGCAGTGGCCAGGGGGGCAACACTGAAGCTTTCTTT.

With regard to this clonotype: This may be a read error, as it is one base from a much larger clone. The chain links TRBV27 to TRBJ2-7, with D uncertain. The CDR3 is made up of 10 amino acids. Germline V lookup: CDR1 MNHEY, CDR2 SMNVEV (reference sequence). The CDR3 coding sequence is TGTGCCGGCAGTTCCTACGAGCAGTACTTC. Amino acids: CAGSSYEQYF.

This clonotype showed up many times. V usage is TRBV3-1 and J usage is TRBJ2-7; tentative D call: TRBD1 (6 bases). In germline, CDR1 is LGHDT, CDR2 YNNKEL (reference sequence). Trimming removed 2 bases at V and 7 bases at J, with 9 bases between. The length of the CDR3 is 12 residues. CDR3 in amino acids: CASSQTGKEQYF. DNA for the CDR3: TGTGCCAGCAGCCAAACAGGGAAGGAGCAGTACTTC.

This clonotype appeared many times. The rearrangement joins TRBV2 to TRBJ2-3, with 7 positions matching TRBD1. J was trimmed by 0 bases and V by 6 bases; bases with no gene match: 15. Looked up from germline, CDR1 is SNHLY and CDR2 is FYNNEI. This CDR3 is built from 18 residues. The chain's CDR3 is CASSAPLLGDRSTDTQYF. CDR3 sequence (DNA): TGTGCCAGCAGCGCCCCTCTTCTGGGGGACAGAAGCACAGATACGCAGTATTTT.

This clonotype was seen many times. The rearrangement joins TRBV30 to TRBJ2-4; D ambiguous. Between the trimmed V and J ends, which lost 6 bases and 0 bases, there was a span of 9 bases. CDR1 is GTSNPN, CDR2 SVGIG, per germline (reference sequence). The CDR3 contains 13 residues. In DNA form, the CDR3 reads TGTGCCTGTATACACCCAGCCAAAAACATTCAGTACTTC. Its translation: CACIHPAKNIQYF.

The table lists this clonotype with many counts. The V gene is TRBV5-6, the J gene TRBJ2-1; no clear D gene. The CDR3 length is 14 residues. Germline CDR1 SGHDT, CDR2 YYEEEE. The germline V and J ends were trimmed by 0 bases and 2 bases, with 6 bases remaining between them. In DNA form, the CDR3 reads TGTGCCAGCAGCTTGGGAGCAGCCTACAATGAGCAGTTCTTC. Translated: CASSLGAAYNEQFF.

This clonotype was observed at least ten times. This chain uses TRBV7-2 with TRBJ1-1; D is undetermined. Trimming took 6 bases from V and 0 from J, leaving 8 bases between them. Germline V gene data show CDR1 as SGHTA and CDR2 as FQGNSA. The CDR3 covers 13 residues. The CDR3 sequence: CASRPQVNTEAFF. CDR3 nucleotides: TGTGCCAGCAGGCCCCAAGTGAACACTGAAGCTTTCTTT.

A few counts support this clonotype. The rearrangement uses TRBV4-1 and TRBJ2-7; D call uncertain. The CDR3 spans 14 residues. V was pared by 0 bases and J by 3 bases, with 9 bases between. Per germline, CDR1 MGHRA and CDR2 YSYEKL. CDR3 residues: CASSQDHGSYEQYF. CDR3 sequence (DNA): TGCGCCAGCAGCCAAGATCACGGCAGCTACGAGCAGTACTTC.